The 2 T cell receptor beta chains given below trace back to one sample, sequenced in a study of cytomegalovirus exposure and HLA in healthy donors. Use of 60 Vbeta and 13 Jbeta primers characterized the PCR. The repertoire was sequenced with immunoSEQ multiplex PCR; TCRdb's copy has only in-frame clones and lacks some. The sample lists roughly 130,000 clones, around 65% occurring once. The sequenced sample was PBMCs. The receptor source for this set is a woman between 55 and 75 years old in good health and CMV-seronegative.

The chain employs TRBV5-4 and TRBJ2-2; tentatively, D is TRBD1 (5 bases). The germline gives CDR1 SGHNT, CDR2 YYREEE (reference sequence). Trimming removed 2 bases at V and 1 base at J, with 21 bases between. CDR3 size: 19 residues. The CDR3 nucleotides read TGTGCCAGCAGCTTATCTCTGCAGGGAATCTACTTGAACACCGGGGAGCTGTTTTTT. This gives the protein CASSLSLQGIYLNTGELFF.

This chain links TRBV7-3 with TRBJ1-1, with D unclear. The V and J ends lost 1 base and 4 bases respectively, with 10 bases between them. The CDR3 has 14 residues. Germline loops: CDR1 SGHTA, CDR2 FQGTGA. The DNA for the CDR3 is TGTGCCAGCAGCTTAAGCCCGGGTCTCACTGAAGCTTTCTTT. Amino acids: CASSLSPGLTEAFF.